This TCR beta chain was identified in a study of cytomegalovirus exposure and HLA in healthy donors. Both 60 Vbeta primers and 13 Jbeta primers went into the PCR. Clones were sequenced by immunoSEQ multiplex PCR, and TCRdb holds only the in-frame ones, with some missing. The sample contains roughly 100,000 clones, 60% to 85% of which appear only once. This clone turned up a few times. Germline V gene data show CDR1 as SGHDN and CDR2 as FVKESK. V was shortened by 1 base and J by 11 bases, with 12 bases between the two germline ends. This CDR3 region has 13 residues. Source material: PBMCs. This chain joins TRBV14 and TRBJ2-1; the D gene is possibly TRBD2 (6 bases). The sequence came from a woman aged 40 to 50 in good health and CMV-seropositive. The CDR3 protein is CASSQVGGTQQFF. In DNA form, the CDR3 reads TGTGCCAGCAGCCAAGTTGGTGGGACTCAGCAGTTCTTC.